This T cell receptor beta chain was documented in a study of CD8 T cells in Susac syndrome. CDR3 length: 15 amino acids. Germline-derived CDR1 and CDR2 are SGDLS and YYNGEE. V lost 0 bases and J 0 bases, leaving 9 bases between the germline ends. The RNA, about 0.5 to 1 ug, was put through reverse transcription using random hexamers. The method of amplification for TCR beta CDR3 was immunoSEQ multiplex PCR, covering 54 Vbeta and 13 Jbeta. In TCRdb, the immunoSEQ multiplex PCR reads were re-called with MiXCR into one record per CDR3 protein. Among some 120,000 distinct CDR3 sequences listed, nearly 95% were seen once.

Input material: CD4+ T cells from PBMCs. This clonotype originated in a human donor in good health. This chain connects TRBV9 to TRBJ1-1; D unresolved. CDR3 DNA sequence: TGTGCCAGCAGCGTAGGGGCAGGCCTGAACACTGAAGCTTTCTTT. Amino acids: CASSVGAGLNTEAFF.